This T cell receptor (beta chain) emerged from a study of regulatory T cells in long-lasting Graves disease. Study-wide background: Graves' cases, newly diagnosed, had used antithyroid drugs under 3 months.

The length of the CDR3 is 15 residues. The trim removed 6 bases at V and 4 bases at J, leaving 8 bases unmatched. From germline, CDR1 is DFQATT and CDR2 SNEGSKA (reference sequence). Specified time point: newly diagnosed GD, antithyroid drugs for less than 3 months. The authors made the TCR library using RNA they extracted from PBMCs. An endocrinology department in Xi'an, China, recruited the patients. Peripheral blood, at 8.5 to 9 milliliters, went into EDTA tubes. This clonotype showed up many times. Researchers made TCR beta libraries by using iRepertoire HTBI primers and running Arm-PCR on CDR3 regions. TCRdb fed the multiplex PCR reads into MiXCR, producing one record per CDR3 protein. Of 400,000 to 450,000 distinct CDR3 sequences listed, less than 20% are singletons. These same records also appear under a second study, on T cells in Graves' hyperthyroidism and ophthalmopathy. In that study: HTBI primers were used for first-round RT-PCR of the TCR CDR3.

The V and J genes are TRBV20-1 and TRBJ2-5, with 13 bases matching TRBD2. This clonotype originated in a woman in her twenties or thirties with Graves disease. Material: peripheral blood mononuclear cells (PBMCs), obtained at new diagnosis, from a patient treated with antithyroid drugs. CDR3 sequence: CSARTSGSIVETQYF. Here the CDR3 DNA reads TGCAGTGCCCGGACTAGCGGGAGTATTGTAGAGACCCAGTACTTC.